Presented here are 30 T cell receptor beta chains from one specimen sequenced in a study of early T cells in non-severe SARS-CoV-2 infection. MiXCR, run by TCRdb on the 5' RACE reads, gives a single entry per CDR3 protein. The sample shows about 100,000 distinct CDR3 sequences, approximately 13% of them seen only once. Material: whole blood. Source of these receptors: an adult who was a healthcare worker with PCR-confirmed SARS-CoV-2 infection or an uninfected control (not recorded which).

This clonotype was observed a handful of times. This sequence joins TRBV20-1 and TRBJ2-1; D possibly uses TRBD1 or TRBD2 (6 bases each). The germline gives CDR1 DFQATT, CDR2 SNEGSKA (reference sequence). The CDR3 spans 14 residues. Trimming took 4 bases from V and 2 from J, leaving 12 bases between them. The CDR3 DNA sequence: TGCAGTGCTACGCGTAGGGGGGCCTACAATGAGCAGTTCTTC. Its translation is CSATRRGAYNEQFF.

This clonotype appeared a few times. The CDR3 bases are TGTGCCAGCAGTCGGGGTAATAGCGGGAACTACAATGAGCAGTTCTTC. Translated, it gives CASSRGNSGNYNEQFF. The genes are TRBV6-4 and TRBJ2-1; TRBD2 aligns across 8 bases. The ends lost 5 bases at V and 3 bases at J; junction bases unmatched: 9. CDR3 size: 16 residues. Germline CDR1 is MRHNA and CDR2 is SNTAGT.

This clonotype has more than one count but fewer than ten. The chain has TRBV28 and TRBJ2-2, with a weak D call TRBD1 (6 bases). The germline gives CDR1 MDHEN, CDR2 SYDVKM. This CDR3 comprises 15 residues. Trimming shortened V by 6 bases and J by 4 bases, and 15 bases separated the two germline ends. Here the CDR3 DNA reads TGTGCCAGCAGGGATAGGACAGCCCCCACCGGGGAGCTGTTTTTT. This codes for CASRDRTAPTGELFF.

At least ten counts were recorded for this clonotype. This chain connects TRBV19 to TRBJ2-3, with TRBD2 matching over 10 bases. Unmatched junction bases numbered 3, after V lost 5 bases and J lost 1 base. This CDR3 is 15 amino acids long. Germline-derived CDR1 and CDR2 are LNHDA and SQIVND (reference sequence). CDR3 region: CASSAGTSGTDTQYF. CDR3 nucleotides: TGTGCCAGTAGTGCCGGGACTAGCGGCACAGATACGCAGTATTTT.

There are many counts of this clonotype. The V and J genes are TRBV4-1 and TRBJ2-1; maybe TRBD2 (6 bases). The CDR3 length is 16 residues. V was pared by 4 bases and J by 2 bases, with 15 bases between. CDR1 is MGHRA and CDR2 is YSYEKL in the germline V gene. CDR3 sequence: CASSPFPSATYNEQFF. The CDR3 coding sequence is TGCGCCAGCAGCCCTTTCCCTAGCGCTACCTACAATGAGCAGTTCTTC.

This clonotype was seen a single time. The chain carries TRBV2 and TRBJ1-1, with TRBD1 identical over 10 bases. CDR1 SNHLY and CDR2 FYNNEI come from the germline V gene. There are 14 residues in the CDR3. Germline trimming cut 5 bases from V and 5 bases from J; bases unmatched to any gene: 5. The CDR3 DNA follows: TGTGCCAGCAGTAAGACAGGGGGCAGGACTGAAGCTTTCTTT. Amino acid sequence: CASSKTGGRTEAFF.

In this sample, this clonotype turned up many times. The chain links TRBV20-1 to TRBJ1-2; TRBD1 might be the D (5 bases). Trimming took off 0 bases at V and 2 bases at J, with 16 bases between the two ends. The CDR3 consists of 16 residues. Germline V gene sequence: CDR1 DFQATT, CDR2 SNEGSKA (reference sequence). CDR3 DNA sequence: TGCAGTGCTAGAGATGGGACTATGGGGCCAAACTATGGCTACACCTTC. Its protein product is CSARDGTMGPNYGYTF.

This clonotype was counted ten times or more. This chain connects TRBV25-1 to TRBJ2-5; the D gene could be TRBD1 or TRBD2 (6 bases each). In germline, CDR1 is MGHDK, CDR2 SYGVNS. The CDR3 sequence is 13 residues long. The ends were cut back, 4 bases at V and 4 bases at J, with 10 bases in the middle. DNA of the CDR3: TGTGCCAGCAGTGGGGGGGCGGGAGAGACCCAGTACTTC. Its protein product is CASSGGAGETQYF.

This rearrangement joins TRBV6-1 to TRBJ1-2; D may be TRBD1 (6 bases). Trimming stripped 4 bases from V and 4 bases from J, with 13 bases between. This CDR3 is 14 amino acids long. Germline values: CDR1 MNHNS, CDR2 SASEGT. CDR3 nucleotides: TGTGCCAGCAGTGGAGGGGGGCTCGGCTATGGCTACACCTTC. Its protein is CASSGGGLGYGYTF.

There are many counts of this clonotype. The rearrangement links TRBV12-3 or TRBV12-4 to TRBJ1-1; D is perhaps TRBD1 (5 bases). V was trimmed by 0 bases and J by 4 bases, leaving 12 bases between them. This CDR3 has 15 residues. The CDR3 is CASSLARFRGTEAFF. DNA of the CDR3: TGTGCCAGCAGTTTAGCACGATTTAGGGGCACTGAAGCTTTCTTT.

This clonotype was seen at least ten times. This chain uses TRBV28 with TRBJ2-3; 8 bases fit TRBD2. Germline V gives CDR1 MDHEN, CDR2 SYDVKM. J was trimmed by 2 bases and V by 5 bases; bases with no gene match: 15. The CDR3 spans 18 residues. The CDR3 sequence: CASSHHYLSGGFTDTQYF. The CDR3 DNA reads as TGTGCCAGCAGTCACCACTACTTGAGCGGGGGCTTCACAGATACGCAGTATTTT. Full variable domain (missing parts from reference TRBV28 and TRBJ2-3): DVKVTQSSRYLVKRTGEKVFLECVQDMDHENMFWYRQDPGLGLRLIYFSYDVKMKEKGDIPEGYSVSREKKERFSLILESASTNQTSMYLCASSHHYLSGGFTDTQYFGPGTRLTVL.

This clonotype was recorded at least ten times. This chain links TRBV20-1 with TRBJ2-7; 10 nucleotides match TRBD2. There are 15 residues in the CDR3. V lost 4 bases to trimming and J lost 2 bases; unmatched junction nucleotides: 8. Germline V gives CDR1 DFQATT, CDR2 SNEGSKA (reference sequence). The CDR3 sequence is CSATDSGGTTYEQYF. In nucleotides, the CDR3 is TGCAGTGCTACTGATAGCGGGGGGACAACCTACGAGCAGTACTTC.

V gene TRBV20-1 combines with J gene TRBJ2-7; unclear D gene. Per germline, CDR1 DFQATT and CDR2 SNEGSKA (reference sequence). V lost 3 bases to trimming and J lost 3 bases, with 9 bases between them. This CDR3 has 12 residues. CDR3 sequence: CSASSVYYEQYF. The DNA for the CDR3 is TGCAGTGCTAGTTCGGTCTACTACGAGCAGTACTTC.

This clonotype was observed at least ten times. The chain employs TRBV12-3 or TRBV12-4 and TRBJ1-2, with D unresolved. CDR3 length: 12 amino acids. Deletions cut 4 bases from V and 1 base from J, with 4 bases between. CDR3 sequence (DNA): TGTGCCAGCAGTTACCATAACTATGGCTACACCTTC. It translates to CASSYHNYGYTF.

This chain uses TRBV20-1 with TRBJ2-3; 12 nucleotides line up with TRBD1. Germline loops: CDR1 DFQATT, CDR2 SNEGSKA (reference sequence). V lost 6 bases, J lost 0 bases, and 13 bases stayed unmatched. CDR3 length: 18 residues. The CDR3: CSAKSRDRGPPSTDTQYF. The CDR3 DNA follows: TGCAGTGCAAAGAGTCGGGACAGGGGGCCCCCAAGCACAGATACGCAGTATTTT.

This clonotype was seen many times. This rearrangement joins TRBV12-3 or TRBV12-4 to TRBJ1-2; unclear D gene. CDR3 length: 12 amino acids. V was pared by 3 bases and J by 8 bases, with 10 bases between. The CDR3 loop is CASSFLVEGYTF. DNA for the CDR3: TGTGCCAGCAGTTTCCTAGTTGAGGGCTACACCTTC.

The rearrangement joins TRBV10-3 to TRBJ2-7; D ambiguous. Trimming took off 6 bases at V and 6 bases at J, with 12 bases between the two ends. Germline V gene data show CDR1 as ENHRY and CDR2 as SYGVKD. The CDR3 has 12 amino acids. The CDR3 spells CAISQNNFEQYF. The CDR3 bases are TGTGCCATCAGCCAAAACAACTTCGAGCAGTACTTC.

The chain links TRBV6-2 or TRBV6-3 to TRBJ2-7; the match to TRBD1 covers 9 bases. Losses at the gene ends were 6 bases for V and 5 bases for J; bases not matched to a gene: 8. Germline V gene sequence: CDR1 MNHEY, CDR2 SVGEGT. The CDR3 runs 14 residues. The CDR3 nucleotides read TGTGCCAGCAGACCGGGACAGGGAGTCCACGAGCAGTACTTC. This sequence encodes CASRPGQGVHEQYF.

In this sample, this clonotype turned up many times. This chain links TRBV29-1 with TRBJ2-1; D may match TRBD1 or TRBD2 (6 bases each). The CDR3 is 13 amino acids. From germline, CDR1 is SQVTM and CDR2 ANQGSEA. V was pared by 6 bases and J by 0 bases, with 9 bases between. The CDR3 reads CSVRGDSYNEQFF. The CDR3 bases are TGCAGCGTGAGGGGGGACTCCTACAATGAGCAGTTCTTC.

This chain connects TRBV7-6 to TRBJ2-4; a weak D match, TRBD1 (5 bases). Germline V gene lookup returns CDR1 SGHVS and CDR2 FNYEAQ. Between the trimmed V and J ends, which lost 5 bases and 7 bases, there was a span of 15 bases. The CDR3 contains 14 residues. The CDR3 loop reads CASSLDTTGNIQYF. For the CDR3, the DNA is TGTGCCAGCAGCCTGGACACCACCGGGAACATTCAGTACTTC.

This clonotype was observed at least ten times. The chain combines TRBV7-2 with TRBJ2-7; perhaps D is TRBD1 or TRBD2 (5 bases each). This CDR3 spans 14 amino acids. Germline CDR1 reads SGHTA; CDR2 reads FQGNSA. V was clipped by 5 bases and J by 7 bases, with 18 bases between them. CDR3 amino acids: CASSVAGTAREQYF. The DNA of the CDR3 is TGTGCCAGCAGCGTGGCCGGGACGGCCCGTGAGCAGTACTTC.

The sample holds a few counts of this clonotype. The rearrangement links TRBV28 to TRBJ2-7, with D possibly matching TRBD2 (6 bases). The V end lost 5 bases, the J end lost 7 bases, and 9 bases lay between the germline ends. Germline V gene lookup returns CDR1 MDHEN and CDR2 SYDVKM. The length of the CDR3 is 11 residues. The CDR3 region is CASSNRGEQYF. For the CDR3, the DNA is TGTGCCAGCAGTAACCGGGGGGAGCAGTACTTC.

Only a few counts were recorded for this clonotype. The chain uses TRBV6-5 and TRBJ1-6; 7 bases are shared with TRBD1. Per germline, CDR1 MNHEY and CDR2 SVGAGI. V dropped 5 bases and J dropped 6; count of bases not matched to a gene: 4. The CDR3 spans 14 residues. The CDR3 loop reads CASSHEGANSPLHF. The CDR3 nucleotides are TGTGCCAGCAGTCACGAGGGGGCTAATTCACCCCTCCACTTT.

There are many counts of this clonotype. CDR3 protein: CASSLTTTSGSDEQFF. The CDR3 DNA reads as TGTGCCAGCTCCCTCACCACGACTAGCGGGAGTGACGAGCAGTTCTTC. The V gene is TRBV18, the J gene TRBJ2-1, with 12 bases aligning to TRBD2. J lost 10 bases, V lost 6 bases, and 13 bases had no gene match. The CDR3 is 16 residues long. The germline gives CDR1 KGHSH, CDR2 LQKENI.

The sample holds many counts of this clonotype. CDR3 region: CSGRTGNTEAFF. CDR3 nucleotides: TGCAGCGGGAGGACAGGGAACACTGAAGCTTTCTTT. The rearrangement links TRBV29-1 to TRBJ1-1; 7 nucleotides agree with TRBD1. Germline V gives CDR1 SQVTM, CDR2 ANQGSEA. Trimming at V came to 7 bases and at J to 1 base, leaving 3 bases not matched to a gene. The CDR3 length is 12 residues.

The V and J genes are TRBV5-1 and TRBJ2-3; D possibly corresponds to TRBD1 (6 bases). Germline loops: CDR1 SGHRS, CDR2 YFSETQ. This CDR3 comprises 15 residues. V was shortened by 7 bases and J by 0 bases, with 15 bases between the two germline ends. The CDR3: CASARQEPSTDTQYF. In DNA, the CDR3 is TGCGCCAGCGCTAGACAGGAGCCGAGCACAGATACGCAGTATTTT.

This clonotype showed up just a few times. One end of the junction is discordant with germline, which a read error may explain. V gene TRBV2 combines with J gene TRBJ1-6; D is unclear. Germline V gene lookup returns CDR1 SNHLY and CDR2 FYNNEI. The CDR3 has 14 residues. The CDR3 spells CASREGGINSPLHF. For the CDR3, the DNA is TGTGCCAGCAGGGAAGGCGGGATTAATTCACCCCTCCACTTT.

This clonotype has ten or more counts. This CDR3 is CASSDLAGEETQYF. The CDR3 nucleotides are TGTGCCAGCAGTGACTTAGCGGGGGAAGAGACCCAGTACTTC. The V and J genes are TRBV6-5 and TRBJ2-5; 9 nucleotides match TRBD2. Germline trimming cut 5 bases from V and 3 bases from J; bases unmatched to any gene: 4. Germline CDR1 reads MNHEY; CDR2 reads SVGAGI. This CDR3 region has 14 residues.

The chain employs TRBV19 and TRBJ2-5; TRBD2 might be the D (6 bases). Germline CDR1 is LNHDA and CDR2 is SQIVND (reference sequence). This CDR3 contains 16 residues. The V end was cut by 3 bases, the J end by 0 bases, with 14 bases between. In nucleotides, the CDR3 is TGTGCCAGTAGTATTCTGGGTAGCGGCAACCAAGAGACCCAGTACTTC. Its translation: CASSILGSGNQETQYF.

This clonotype occurred a few times. The chain joins TRBV29-1 to TRBJ2-7, with D tentatively TRBD1 (6 bases). The CDR3 consists of 16 residues. From germline, CDR1 is SQVTM and CDR2 ANQGSEA. V lost 5 bases and J lost 4, with 24 bases in between. Here the CDR3 reads CSVLRSHEGQSYEQYF. For the CDR3, the DNA is TGCAGCGTTCTCCGGTCCCATGAGGGACAATCTTACGAGCAGTACTTC.